What follows are 19 T cell receptor beta chains derived from one specimen sequenced in a study of shared clonotypes between healthy human individuals. The naive CD8 population came from CD45RO-negative cells selected for CCR7, without terminally differentiated effector memory CD45RA+ cells. TCRdb's table, derived via immunoSEQ multiplex PCR, lists solely in-frame clones and lacks some. The sample contains roughly 2.1 million clones, roughly 91% of which appear only once. Input material: naive CD8+ T cells from PBMCs. The origin of the receptors is a man aged 18 to 29 in good health. Some clones in this sample may be carry-over from other donors' samples.

The J gene is TRBJ2-7, the V gene TRBV5-1; D gene unclear. This CDR3 has 12 amino acids. Trimming removed 1 base at V and 6 bases at J, with 8 bases between. Germline V gives CDR1 SGHRS, CDR2 YFSETQ. The CDR3 spells CASSLYGLEQYF. CDR3 in DNA: TGCGCCAGCAGCTTGTATGGCCTCGAGCAGTACTTC.

This sequence joins TRBV7-8 and TRBJ2-1, with D perhaps being TRBD1 or TRBD2 (5 bases each). CDR3 length equals 16 residues. Germline assignment: CDR1 SGHVS and CDR2 FQNEAQ. V was clipped by 4 bases and J by 7 bases, with 20 bases between them. The DNA of the CDR3 is TGTGCCAGCAGCTCATATCCGGGGACGGCTGTTAATGAGCAGTTCTTC. Translating it yields CASSSYPGTAVNEQFF.

This clone occurred once. DNA for the CDR3: TGCGCCAGCAGCCAAAATAGTGGGGTTTACTACGAGCAGTACTTC. Its translation: CASSQNSGVYYEQYF. The chain couples TRBV4-3 to TRBJ2-7; D not resolved. Trimming removed 2 bases from V and 3 bases from J, with 14 bases in between. From germline, CDR1 is LGHNA and CDR2 YSLEER. The CDR3 covers 15 residues.

The rearrangement joins TRBV27 to TRBJ2-2; D might be TRBD1 (5 bases). Germline CDR1 is MNHEY and CDR2 is SMNVEV (reference sequence). The CDR3 length is 14 residues. Trimming cost V 8 bases and J 5 bases, with 15 bases left between them. The CDR3, as DNA: TGTGCCAGCCACCCCCCCGACAGTACCGGGGAGCTGTTTTTT. Translation: CASHPPDSTGELFF.

The table lists this clone with a few counts. This chain links TRBV19 with TRBJ2-1, with D perhaps assigned TRBD1 or TRBD2 (6 bases each). Between the trimmed V and J ends, which lost 1 base and 6 bases, there was a span of 13 bases. The CDR3 loop spans 15 amino acids. Germline loops: CDR1 LNHDA, CDR2 SQIVND (reference sequence). CDR3 nucleotides: TGTGCCAGTAGTATAGCTAATGAGGGGGGCAATGAGCAGTTCTTC. Translated, it gives CASSIANEGGNEQFF.

The rearrangement uses TRBV7-6 and TRBJ2-7; 8 bases fit TRBD2. The V and J ends lost 3 bases and 5 bases, in that order; junction bases with no gene match: 9. CDR1 and CDR2 from the germline V gene are SGHVS and FNYEAQ. The CDR3 contains 15 residues. CDR3: CASSFAGTRVHEQYF. CDR3 DNA sequence: TGTGCCAGCAGCTTTGCCGGGACTAGGGTCCACGAGCAGTACTTC. The entire variable domain, with the rest obtained from reference TRBV7-6 and TRBJ2-7, is as follows: GAGVSQSPRYKVTKRGQDVALRCDPISGHVSLYWYRQALGQGPEFLTYFNYEAQQDKSGLPNDRFSAERPEGSISTLTIQRTEQRDSAMYRCASSFAGTRVHEQYFGPGTRLTVT.

This CDR3 is CASSLYRGRETQYF. The CDR3 bases are TGTGCCAGCAGTTTGTACAGGGGCAGGGAGACCCAGTACTTC. This chain uses TRBV6-5 with TRBJ2-5; 7 bases are a match to TRBD1. The germline V gene has CDR1 MNHEY and CDR2 SVGAGI. The length of the CDR3 is 14 residues. Trimming took 4 bases from V and 5 from J; bases not matched to a gene: 7.

This chain joins TRBV28 and TRBJ2-7; perhaps TRBD1 as D (6 bases). V was clipped by 4 bases and J by 3 bases, with 13 bases between them. Germline V gene sequence: CDR1 MDHEN, CDR2 SYDVKM. This CDR3 has 14 residues. CDR3 sequence reads: CASSSTGTLYEQYF. CDR3 nucleotides: TGTGCCAGCAGTTCAACCGGGACACTCTACGAGCAGTACTTC.

The table lists this clone with a count of one. J is TRBJ2-7 and V is TRBV5-4; 9 nucleotides line up with TRBD1. This CDR3 has 15 residues. V shed 5 bases and J 0 bases; nucleotides not matched to a gene: 6. Per germline, CDR1 SGHNT and CDR2 YYREEE (reference sequence). The CDR3 nucleotides read TGTGCCAGCAGGCCCGGACAGGGGAGCTCCTACGAGCAGTACTTC. Amino acids: CASRPGQGSSYEQYF.

The J gene is TRBJ2-7, the V gene TRBV6-5; no reliable D call. CDR3 length equals 16 residues. Germline-derived CDR1 and CDR2 are MNHEY and SVGAGI. V shed 0 bases and J shed 0 bases, with 12 bases lying between them. The CDR3, as DNA: TGTGCCAGCAGTTACTCACCGGCCTGGGGCTCCTACGAGCAGTACTTC. Translation gives CASSYSPAWGSYEQYF.

The rearrangement joins TRBV27 to TRBJ1-1; TRBD1 aligns across 7 bases. V was clipped by 5 bases and J by 6 bases; unmatched bases: 12. The CDR3 loop spans 15 amino acids. In germline, CDR1 is MNHEY, CDR2 SMNVEV (reference sequence). CDR3 region: CASSGGDSPLPEAFF. Here the CDR3 DNA reads TGTGCCAGCAGTGGAGGGGACAGTCCTTTGCCTGAAGCTTTCTTT.

The J gene is TRBJ2-1, the V gene TRBV5-1, with D possibly TRBD2 on 6 matching bases. CDR3 length: 16 residues. V lost 6 bases and J 2 bases, leaving 18 bases between the germline ends. Germline-derived CDR1 and CDR2 are SGHRS and YFSETQ. The CDR3 here is CASTLRPAGPYNEQFF. Written as DNA, the CDR3 is TGCGCCAGCACCTTACGGCCCGCGGGGCCCTACAATGAGCAGTTCTTC.

The J gene is TRBJ2-7, the V gene TRBV29-1; 7 bases are a match to TRBD1. Trimming took 0 bases from V and 2 from J; bases not matched to a gene: 7. Per germline, CDR1 SQVTM and CDR2 ANQGSEA. The length of the CDR3 is 15 residues. CDR3 coding DNA: TGCAGCGTTGAAGATGGAAAAGGACAGGCCTACGAGCAGTACTTC. Translated, it gives CSVEDGKGQAYEQYF.

The chain recombines TRBV11-2 with TRBJ2-7, with TRBD2 matching 7 bases. Germline V lookup: CDR1 SGHAT, CDR2 FQNNGV. This CDR3 has 16 amino acids. Trimming at V came to 7 bases and at J to 2 bases, leaving 14 bases not matched to a gene. This chain's CDR3 is CASTYGIGTKPYEQYF. DNA of the CDR3: TGTGCCAGCACGTACGGTATCGGGACTAAACCCTACGAGCAGTACTTC.

This clone has a single count. The gene calls are TRBV27 and TRBJ1-1; 9 nucleotides agree with TRBD1. This CDR3 has 14 residues. V lost 5 bases, J lost 5 bases, and 6 bases stayed unmatched. Looked up from germline, CDR1 is MNHEY and CDR2 is SMNVEV (reference sequence). CDR3 bases: TGTGCCAGCAGTATAACAGGGGGCGCGACTGAAGCTTTCTTT. Its translation: CASSITGGATEAFF.

This chain uses TRBV7-9 with TRBJ2-5; D is uncertain. Germline CDR1 reads SEHNR; CDR2 reads FQNEAQ (reference sequence). The CDR3 is 11 amino acids. The V and J ends lost 0 bases and 14 bases respectively, with 10 bases between them. The DNA for the CDR3 is TGTGCCAGCAGCTTAGCTTATGGTTACTACTTC. Its translation is CASSLAYGYYF.

This rearrangement joins TRBV13 to TRBJ1-1; 9 nucleotides match TRBD1. J was trimmed by 3 bases and V by 2 bases; bases with no gene match: 1. The CDR3 runs to 14 residues. Germline CDR1 PRHDT, CDR2 FYEKMQ (reference sequence). CDR3 DNA sequence: TGTGCCAGCAGCTTAAGGACAGGGGACACTGAAGCTTTCTTT. Residues: CASSLRTGDTEAFF.

The CDR3 loop reads CAIRGQGYEQYF. The DNA for the CDR3 is TGTGCCATCAGGGGGCAGGGATACGAGCAGTACTTC. The chain has TRBV10-3 and TRBJ2-7, with D perhaps matching TRBD1 (5 bases). Germline V CDR1 and CDR2: ENHRY, SYGVKD. V dropped 6 bases and J dropped 4 bases, with 10 bases sitting between them. The CDR3 runs to 12 residues.

J is TRBJ2-1 and V is TRBV7-2; 10 nucleotides match TRBD2. This CDR3 has 16 amino acids. The J segment lost 0 bases and the V segment lost 5 bases, leaving 4 bases of the junction unmatched. Per germline, CDR1 SGHTA and CDR2 FQGNSA. The CDR3 sequence is CASSARLAGSYNEQFF. CDR3 in DNA: TGTGCCAGCAGCGCCCGACTAGCGGGCTCCTACAATGAGCAGTTCTTC.